These T cell receptor beta chains were read from a single sample in a study of Graves' ophthalmopathy and Graves' hyperthyroidism. TCRdb re-derived calls from the multiplex PCR reads in MiXCR, one entry per CDR3 protein. The sample includes around 1.1 million distinct CDR3 sequences, 35% to 45% of them seen just once. The specimen was peripheral blood or thyroid tissue (not recorded which). The source of these receptors is an adult man with Graves' hyperthyroidism. Both conserved end residues are part of each CDR3. The D gene is left open where the match is weak. Rows may omit the clone size; those that give it use once, few, many or a size class.

abundance	v_gene	d_gene	j_gene	CDR3nt	CDR3aa
many	TRBV10-3	.	TRBJ2-7	TGTGCCATCAAGAGGGAGGTCAGGGGTGAGCAGTACTTC	CAIKREVRGEQYF
.	TRBV4-1	TRBD1	TRBJ2-7	TGCGCCAGCAGCCCAGACCCTGGAGGACAGGGGAGGTACGAGCAGTACTTC	CASSPDPGGQGRYEQYF
.	TRBV10-3	.	TRBJ2-2	TGTGCCAGCAGTAGTGGAGGGGGCGTCGGTGGGAACACCGGGGAGCTGTTTTTT	CASSSGGGVGGNTGELFF
.	TRBV12-3/TRBV12-4	.	TRBJ1-1	TGTGCCAGCAGTTTTTCTCAGGGTTCTGAAGCTTTCTTT	CASSFSQGSEAFF
.	TRBV10-3	TRBD1	TRBJ2-7	TGTGCCATCAGTGATACAGGGGGCTACGAGCAGTACTTC	CAISDTGGYEQYF
.	TRBV5-1	TRBD2	TRBJ2-1	TGCGCCAGCAGAACGGGGACTAGCGGGGGCTTC	CASRTGTSGGF
.	TRBV20-1	TRBD1	TRBJ1-1	TGCAGTGCCAGGACAGGGTTGGCCACTGAAGCTTTCTTT	CSARTGLATEAFF
many	TRBV7-9	.	TRBJ1-3	TGTGCCAGCAGCTTAGAGGCCCGGGCTGGAAACACCATATATTTT	CASSLEARAGNTIYF
.	TRBV19	.	TRBJ1-5	TGTGCCAGTAGTATTGAGGGACATCAGCCCCAGCATTTT	CASSIEGHQPQHF
many	TRBV29-1	.	TRBJ1-2	TGCAGCGTCTTCACAGATTATGGCTACACCTTC	CSVFTDYGYTF
many	TRBV19	.	TRBJ2-7	TGTGCCAGTAGCGTCCAGGGCAGGACCTACGAGCAGTACTTC	CASSVQGRTYEQYF
once	TRBV20-1	TRBD1	TRBJ1-5	TGCAGTACCGGGTTTGGGACAGGGGGCAATCAGCCCGAGCATTTT	CSTGFGTGGNQPEHF
many	TRBV14	.	TRBJ1-2	TGTGCCAGCAGCCAAGCGGGATCCATGGACGGCTACACCTTC	CASSQAGSMDGYTF
.	TRBV10-3	.	TRBJ2-5	TGTGCCATCAGGGAGAGTCGTATGCCCCAAGAGACCCAGTACTTC	CAIRESRMPQETQYF
many	TRBV20-1	TRBD1	TRBJ2-7	TGCAGCCAAGTAGACAGGGGCGACGAGCAGTACTTC	CSQVDRGDEQYF
.	TRBV5-1	.	TRBJ2-5	TGCGCCAGCAGCCCGGGAGCGCAGGGGCGGGAGACCCAGTACTTC	CASSPGAQGRETQYF
.	TRBV7-2	TRBD1	TRBJ2-7	TGTGCCAGCAGCTTGACAGGGTCCCTCCACTACGAGCAGTACTTC	CASSLTGSLHYEQYF
many	TRBV7-9	TRBD1	TRBJ2-7	TGTGCCAGCAGCCCAAGGAAACAGGGGTCCCCCTACGAGCAGTACTTC	CASSPRKQGSPYEQYF
.	TRBV7-9	TRBD2	TRBJ2-5	TGTGCCAGCAGCGTATGGCTAGCGGGGGGTCAAGAGACCCAGTACTTC	CASSVWLAGGQETQYF
many	TRBV6-5	.	TRBJ1-2	TGTGCCAGCAGTTACGACCCCGAGATGAGCTACACCTTC	CASSYDPEMSYTF
.	TRBV4-1	.	TRBJ2-7	TGCGCCAGCAGCCCGATTGTGGGGAGCTCCTACGAGCAGTACTTC	CASSPIVGSSYEQYF
few	TRBV12-3/TRBV12-4	.	TRBJ1-1	TGTGCCAGCAGTTCTTTGGGAGACACTGAAGCTTTCTTT	CASSSLGDTEAFF
many	TRBV7-3	TRBD1	TRBJ1-6	TGTGCCAGCAGCTCACGAGGACAGGGTTCGGATTCACCCCTCCACTTT	CASSSRGQGSDSPLHF
.	TRBV5-1	TRBD1	TRBJ1-1	TGCGCCAGCAGCGTGGCAGGGGGCAGGAACACTGAAGCTTTCTTT	CASSVAGGRNTEAFF
.	TRBV6-5	TRBD1	TRBJ1-1	TGTGCCAGCAGACACCGGGACAGGGGCCAATACACTGAAGCTTTCTTT	CASRHRDRGQYTEAFF
.	TRBV24-1	TRBD1	TRBJ1-5	TGTGCCACCAGTGAGGGGACAGGGCGCAATCGGCCCCAGCATTTT	CATSEGTGRNRPQHF
.	TRBV28	.	TRBJ2-2	TGTGCCAGCAGTTCCCCCAGCCCGGGGGAGCTGTTTTTT	CASSSPSPGELFF
.	TRBV5-4	TRBD2	TRBJ2-2	TGTGCCAGCAGCCCACAATTACTAGCGCGGAACACCGGGGAGCTGTTTTTT	CASSPQLLARNTGELFF
.	TRBV27	TRBD2	TRBJ2-5	TGTGCCAGCAGTTTGGGGGGGGGGATCCAAGAGACCCAGTACTTC	CASSLGGGIQETQYF
.	TRBV10-3	.	TRBJ1-2	.	CAITSGGTDTQYFGYTF
few	TRBV6-5	.	TRBJ1-6	TGTGCCAGCAGTTCCGGCGGGGGGCGAATTACGGCACCCCTCCACTTT	CASSSGGGRITAPLHF
.	TRBV4-1	TRBD1	TRBJ1-6	TGCGCCAGCAGCCAAGTACAGGGGGACGGCACCCTCCACTTT	CASSQVQGDGTLHF
.	TRBV11-2	.	TRBJ1-1	TGTGCCAGCAGCCTAGCGAGGATCCTCTTT	CASSLARILF
.	TRBV5-1	TRBD2	TRBJ2-2	TGCGCCAGCACCCCGACGGGGGGCACCGGGGAGCTGTTTTTT	CASTPTGGTGELFF
.	TRBV10-3	TRBD1	TRBJ2-5	TGTGCCATAGCCGGGACAGGGGAACGACAGCCCCAGTACTTC	CAIAGTGERQPQYF
few	TRBV29-1	TRBD2	TRBJ2-7	TGCAGCGTCCAGGGTAGCGGGACCCTCTACGAGCAGTACTTC	CSVQGSGTLYEQYF